This passage covers 6 T cell receptor beta chains from one sample sequenced in a study of shared clonotypes between healthy human individuals. Data came from immunoSEQ multiplex PCR; TCRdb stores just in-frame clones and leaves some out. The sample lists roughly 2 million clones; 85% to 95% were seen once. Input material: naive CD4+ T cells sorted from blood. Documented subset: CD45RA+ positively selected. These receptors were collected from a man younger than 35 in good health.

The rearrangement links TRBV30 to TRBJ2-6; D possibly corresponds to TRBD1 (6 bases). The CDR3 totals 18 residues. Per the germline V gene, CDR1 is GTSNPN and CDR2 is SVGIG (reference sequence). Trimming left V 0 bases short and J 4 bases short, with 19 bases between. The CDR3, as DNA: TGTGCCTGGAGTGTATCGTCCAGGGGCCTCCGGGGGGCCAACGTCCTGACTTTC. Its protein product is CAWSVSSRGLRGANVLTF. Looking up the rest from reference TRBV30 and TRBJ2-6 gives the full variable domain: SQTIHQWPATLVQPVGSPLSLECTVEGTSNPNLYWYRQAAGRGLQLLFYSVGIGQISSEVPQNLSASRPQDRQFILSSKKLLLSDSGFYLCAWSVSSRGLRGANVLTFGAGSRLTVL.

The chain joins TRBV29-1 to TRBJ2-1; 10 bases align to TRBD1. Germline-derived CDR1 and CDR2 are SQVTM and ANQGSEA. The J segment lost 4 bases and the V segment lost 6 bases, leaving 6 bases of the junction unmatched. This CDR3 region has 14 residues. CDR3 amino acids: CSVVRDRGYNEQFF. DNA of the CDR3: TGCAGCGTCGTCCGGGACAGGGGATACAATGAGCAGTTCTTC.

Remarks on this clone: Different DNA sequences within this sample yield the same CDR3. The V gene is TRBV5-1, the J gene TRBJ2-5; no firm D call. Between the trimmed V and J ends, which lost 4 bases and 5 bases, there was a span of 12 bases. Germline V gives CDR1 SGHRS, CDR2 YFSETQ. The CDR3 extends over 13 amino acids. The CDR3 is CASSLGSGETQYF. The DNA for the CDR3 is TGCGCCAGCAGCCTCGGGTCAGGTGAGACCCAGTACTTC.

V gene TRBV4-3 combines with J gene TRBJ2-7; 10 bases map to TRBD1. The germline V gene has CDR1 LGHNA and CDR2 YSLEER. The ends lost 1 base at V and 4 bases at J; junction bases unmatched: 4. The CDR3 runs 15 residues. The CDR3 spells CASSQVLGQGYEQYF. The CDR3 nucleotides are TGCGCCAGCAGCCAAGTCTTGGGACAGGGGTACGAGCAGTACTTC.

This rearrangement joins TRBV7-2 to TRBJ1-4; a possible D gene is TRBD1 (6 bases). Trimming took off 5 bases at V and 4 bases at J, with 14 bases between the two ends. From germline, CDR1 is SGHTA and CDR2 FQGNSA. The CDR3 is made up of 15 amino acids. The CDR3 loop reads CASSPGGALNEKLFF. CDR3 nucleotide sequence: TGTGCCAGCAGCCCGGGGGGGGCCCTTAATGAAAAACTGTTTTTT.

Of note for this clone: A clone one base away is much larger, so this may be a read error. Additional DNA sequences in this sample encode the identical CDR3. The CDR3 region has the DNA TGTGCCAGCAGCTTGGGTCTTGGAAACACTGAAGCCTTCTTT. Protein product: CASSLGLGNTEAFF. The chain joins TRBV5-4 to TRBJ1-1; unclear D gene. This CDR3 comprises 14 residues. The germline V gene has CDR1 SGHNT and CDR2 YYREEE (reference sequence).